This T cell receptor (beta chain) derives from a study of blood T cell repertoires in COVID-19. Across the study: Acute and convalescent COVID-19 samples came from the United States, Italy and Spain.

Patients at the Seattle site were enrolled during active infection and followed longitudinally. From germline, CDR1 is MDHEN and CDR2 SYDVKM. The length of the CDR3 is 15 residues. Losses at the gene ends were 5 bases for V and 5 bases for J; bases not matched to a gene: 8. Authors' methods: Cell counts per sample came from amplifying reference gene primers. Here immunoSEQ multiplex PCR was the method, and the copy in TCRdb shows in-frame clones only, minus some. V, J and clone size derive from that table, while D and trimming were established from the DNA sequence. In the table there are some 130,000 clones, roughly 86% of which are singletons.

Sequenced input: peripheral blood. The receptor was isolated from a woman aged 70-85 years with COVID-19, enrolled during active disease. J is TRBJ2-5 and V is TRBV28, with 10 bases that match TRBD2. CDR3 loop: CASSLGLAVSETQYF. The CDR3 DNA sequence: TGTGCCAGCAGTCTCGGACTAGCGGTTTCGGAGACCCAGTACTTC. The full variable domain, with the rest looked up from reference TRBV28 and TRBJ2-5, is DVKVTQSSRYLVKRTGEKVFLECVQDMDHENMFWYRQDPGLGLRLIYFSYDVKMKEKGDIPEGYSVSREKKERFSLILESASTNQTSMYLCASSLGLAVSETQYFGPGTRLLVL.